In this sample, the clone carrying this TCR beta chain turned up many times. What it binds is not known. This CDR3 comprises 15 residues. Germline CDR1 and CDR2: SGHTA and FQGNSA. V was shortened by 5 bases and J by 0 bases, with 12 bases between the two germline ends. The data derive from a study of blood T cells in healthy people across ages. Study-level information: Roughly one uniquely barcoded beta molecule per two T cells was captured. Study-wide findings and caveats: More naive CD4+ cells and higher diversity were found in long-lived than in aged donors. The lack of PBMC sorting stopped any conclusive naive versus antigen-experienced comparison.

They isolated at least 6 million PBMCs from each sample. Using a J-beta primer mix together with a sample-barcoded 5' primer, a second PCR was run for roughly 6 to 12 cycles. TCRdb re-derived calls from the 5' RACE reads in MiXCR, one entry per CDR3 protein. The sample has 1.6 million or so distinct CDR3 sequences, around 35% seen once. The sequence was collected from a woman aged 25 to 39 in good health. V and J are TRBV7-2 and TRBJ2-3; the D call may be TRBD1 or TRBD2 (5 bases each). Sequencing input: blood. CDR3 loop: CASSPPWGSTDTQYF. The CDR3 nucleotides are TGTGCCAGCAGCCCCCCCTGGGGGAGCACAGATACGCAGTATTTT.